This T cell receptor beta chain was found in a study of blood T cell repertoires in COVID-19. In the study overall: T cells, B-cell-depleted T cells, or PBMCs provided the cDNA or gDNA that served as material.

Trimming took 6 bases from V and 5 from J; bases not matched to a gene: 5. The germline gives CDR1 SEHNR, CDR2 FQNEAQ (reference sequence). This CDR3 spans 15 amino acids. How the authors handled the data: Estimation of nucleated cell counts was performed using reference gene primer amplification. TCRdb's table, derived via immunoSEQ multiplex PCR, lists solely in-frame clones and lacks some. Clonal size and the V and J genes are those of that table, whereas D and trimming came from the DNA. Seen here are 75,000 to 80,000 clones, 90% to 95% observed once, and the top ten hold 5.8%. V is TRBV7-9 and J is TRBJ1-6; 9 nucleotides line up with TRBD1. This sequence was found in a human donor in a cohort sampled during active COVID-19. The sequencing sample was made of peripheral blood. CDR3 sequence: CASRSGTGNNSPLHF. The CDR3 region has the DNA TGTGCCAGCAGATCCGGGACAGGGAATAATTCACCCCTCCACTTT.